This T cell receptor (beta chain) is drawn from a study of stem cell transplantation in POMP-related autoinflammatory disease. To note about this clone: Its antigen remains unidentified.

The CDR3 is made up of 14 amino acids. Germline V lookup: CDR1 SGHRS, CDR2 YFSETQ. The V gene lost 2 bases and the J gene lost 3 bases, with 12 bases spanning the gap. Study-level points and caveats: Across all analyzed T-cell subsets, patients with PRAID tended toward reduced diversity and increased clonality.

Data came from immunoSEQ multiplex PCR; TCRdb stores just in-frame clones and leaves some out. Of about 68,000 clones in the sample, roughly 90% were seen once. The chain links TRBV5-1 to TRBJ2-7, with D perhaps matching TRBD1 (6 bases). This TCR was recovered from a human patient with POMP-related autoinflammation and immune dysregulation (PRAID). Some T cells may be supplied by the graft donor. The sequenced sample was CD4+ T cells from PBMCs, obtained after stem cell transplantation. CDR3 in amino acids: CASSFYRADYEQYF. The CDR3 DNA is TGCGCCAGCAGCTTCTACAGGGCTGACTACGAGCAGTACTTC.